This is a list of T cell receptor beta chains from one sample in a study of blood T cells in healthy people across ages. TCRdb fed the 5' RACE reads into MiXCR, producing one record per CDR3 protein. The table includes approximately 1.5 million distinct CDR3 sequences, roughly 32% detected once. The sample comprised blood. The receptors were gathered from a woman in her 30s in good health. CDR3s include the opening cysteine and the closing phenylalanine or tryptophan. D genes are given only for firm matches. Size is stated for part of the rows, as once, few or many counts, or as a class when the clone is expanded.

d_call	v_call	j_call	clone_size	cdr3_aa	cdr3_nt
.	TRBV3-1	TRBJ2-7	many	CASSQDPSEQYF	TGTGCCAGCAGCCAAGATCCTAGCGAGCAGTACTTC
.	TRBV27	TRBJ2-5	few	CAGSLSVGIGKTQYF	TGTGCCGGCAGTTTATCTGTAGGGATCGGGAAGACCCAGTACTTC
TRBD2	TRBV30	TRBJ2-1	few	CAWSVLAGVEQFF	TGTGCCTGGAGTGTACTAGCGGGAGTTGAGCAGTTCTTC
TRBD2	TRBV20-1	TRBJ2-3	few	CSARSPTSGSKDTQYF	TGCAGTGCTAGATCACCGACTAGCGGGAGCAAAGATACGCAGTATTTT
TRBD2	TRBV20-1	TRBJ2-7	few	CSAIPGIAGDYEQYF	TGCAGTGCTATACCCGGGATAGCGGGGGACTACGAGCAGTACTTC
.	TRBV29-1	TRBJ2-5	few	CSVEVGMGGHGETQYF	TGCAGCGTTGAAGTAGGGATGGGGGGGCATGGGGAGACCCAGTACTTC
.	TRBV19	TRBJ2-1	once	CASSIDPLQGGSLNNEQFF	TGTGCCAGTAGTATAGATCCCCTCCAGGGAGGCAGTCTGAACAATGAGCAGTTCTTC
TRBD2	TRBV7-9	TRBJ2-3	.	CASSLVVLAGSTDTQYF	TGTGCCAGCAGCTTAGTAGTCCTAGCGGGGAGCACAGATACGCAGTATTTT
.	TRBV29-1	TRBJ1-2	.	CSVQMGYGYTF	TGCAGCGTTCAAATGGGGTATGGCTACACCTTC
.	TRBV6-6	TRBJ1-2	.	CASRAKGGSYGYTF	TGTGCCAGCAGGGCCAAGGGTGGTAGCTATGGCTACACCTTC
.	TRBV7-9	TRBJ2-7	.	CASSPRTPPYEQYF	TGTGCCAGCAGCCCCCGGACTCCCCCATATGAGCAGTACTTC
.	TRBV4-1	TRBJ2-1	few	CASSQVESSYNEQFF	TGCGCCAGCAGCCAAGTTGAGAGCTCCTACAATGAGCAGTTCTTC
.	TRBV10-2	TRBJ2-1	few	CASRWQAGNEQFF	TGCGCCAGCAGGTGGCAAGCCGGTAATGAGCAGTTCTTC
.	TRBV7-2	TRBJ1-5	.	CASSISGTGYQPQHF	TGTGCCAGCAGCATTTCCGGGACGGGGTATCAGCCCCAGCATTTT
.	TRBV20-1	TRBJ2-1	.	CSATVLGRSYNEQFF	TGCAGTGCGACGGTCCTTGGACGCTCCTACAATGAGCAGTTCTTC
.	TRBV6-1	TRBJ2-2	few	CASSEVGTDTGELFF	TGTGCCAGCAGTGAAGTGGGGACGGACACCGGGGAGCTGTTTTTT
TRBD2	TRBV9	TRBJ2-7	.	CASSVGPSGNYEQYF	TGTGCCAGCAGCGTAGGGCCTAGCGGGAACTACGAGCAGTACTTC
TRBD2	TRBV2	TRBJ2-7	few	CASRPGTSGRVTYEQYF	TGTGCCAGCAGGCCCGGGACTAGCGGGAGGGTAACCTACGAGCAGTACTTC
.	TRBV7-9	TRBJ1-1	few	CASSSEGGGDNTEAFF	TGTGCCAGCAGTTCCGAAGGGGGGGGGGATAACACTGAAGCTTTCTTT
TRBD1	TRBV3-1	TRBJ2-5	.	CASSRPGQGVVASLGETQYF	TGTGCCAGCAGCCGACCGGGACAGGGGGTAGTAGCGAGCCTCGGAGAGACCCAGTACTTC
.	TRBV6-6	TRBJ1-1	.	CASGPRNTEAFF	TGTGCCAGCGGGCCCCGGAACACTGAAGCTTTCTTT
.	TRBV4-2	TRBJ2-2	.	CASSQEKKAGRTGELFF	TGTGCCAGCAGCCAAGAAAAGAAGGCAGGACGAACCGGGGAGCTGTTTTTT
TRBD2	TRBV20-1	TRBJ2-5	many	CSARLRGGPETQYF	TGCAGTGCTAGACTTCGGGGGGGCCCCGAGACCCAGTACTTC
.	TRBV20-1	TRBJ2-7	few	CSASRASQPSYEQYF	TGCAGTGCTAGCCGGGCCAGCCAACCCTCCTACGAGCAGTACTTC
.	TRBV7-9	TRBJ2-3	few	CASREGQITDTQYF	TGTGCCAGCAGGGAGGGACAGATCACAGATACGCAGTATTTT
.	TRBV20-1	TRBJ2-7	.	CSAIKWEINEQYF	TGCAGTGCTATTAAGTGGGAGATCAACGAGCAGTACTTC
.	TRBV9	TRBJ2-1	.	CASSFDTEQFF	TGTGCCAGCAGCTTCGACACTGAGCAGTTCTTC
.	TRBV28	TRBJ2-1	.	CTSSSLAAHPVDEQFF	TGTACCAGCAGTTCCTTAGCGGCCCACCCGGTGGATGAGCAGTTCTTC
TRBD2	TRBV5-1	TRBJ2-5	many	CASSLVPGLAGGQETQYF	TGCGCCAGCAGCTTGGTACCGGGACTAGCGGGGGGTCAAGAGACCCAGTACTTC
.	TRBV12-3/TRBV12-4	TRBJ1-2	.	CASSLGGDLRGYTF	TGTGCCAGCAGTTTAGGGGGAGATCTAAGAGGCTACACCTTC
.	TRBV20-1	TRBJ2-3	once	CSARDQKFTTDTQYF	TGCAGTGCTAGAGATCAAAAGTTCACCACAGATACGCAGTATTTT
TRBD1	TRBV4-1	TRBJ2-7	few	CASSQTDRDYEQYF	TGCGCCAGCAGCCAGACGGACAGGGATTACGAGCAGTACTTC
.	TRBV20-1	TRBJ2-1	.	CSASQSGWNEQFF	TGCAGTGCTAGTCAGTCAGGGTGGAATGAGCAGTTCTTC
.	TRBV7-9	TRBJ2-5	many	CASSWQDQETQYF	TGTGCCAGCAGTTGGCAGGACCAAGAGACCCAGTACTTC
.	TRBV4-1	TRBJ2-5	few	CASSQGDWTQETQYF	TGCGCCAGCAGCCAAGGGGACTGGACTCAAGAGACCCAGTACTTC
.	TRBV21-1	TRBJ1-4	.	CASSKGADNGKLFF	TGTGCCAGCAGCAAAGGAGCAGATAACGGAAAACTGTTTTTT
TRBD2	TRBV20-1	TRBJ2-3	.	CSVLLLAGDPQYF	TGCAGTGTACTGTTACTAGCGGGAGATCCGCAGTATTTT
.	TRBV7-8	TRBJ2-5	few	CASSRPGEGTAQSTQYF	TGTGCCAGCAGCCGTCCAGGTGAGGGGACGGCGCAGTCGACCCAGTACTTC
.	TRBV9	TRBJ2-1	.	CASSVGSGGAGNEQFF	TGTGCCAGCAGCGTAGGGTCAGGGGGGGCCGGCAATGAGCAGTTCTTC
.	TRBV9	TRBJ2-3	.	CASSVEGGGASTDTQYF	TGTGCCAGCAGCGTAGAAGGCGGGGGCGCTAGCACAGATACGCAGTATTTT
.	TRBV7-6	TRBJ2-5	few	CACSSGRLSQYF	TGTGCCTGCAGCTCAGGGAGGTTGTCCCAGTACTTC
TRBD2	TRBV20-1	TRBJ2-1	.	CSARGRTSGRYSYNEQFF	TGCAGTGCTAGAGGGCGGACTAGCGGGAGGTATTCCTACAATGAGCAGTTCTTC
TRBD1	TRBV15	TRBJ2-5	.	CATSRQNRGRETQYF	TGTGCCACCAGCAGGCAAAACAGGGGGCGGGAGACCCAGTACTTC
.	TRBV9	TRBJ2-3	few	CASSAAATGDTQYF	TGTGCCAGCAGCGCCGCGGCGACAGGAGATACGCAGTATTTT
.	TRBV11-2	TRBJ2-3	many	CASSFEGSDTQYF	TGTGCCAGCAGCTTCGAAGGGTCCGATACGCAGTATTTT
.	TRBV2	TRBJ1-4	few	CASNAWAREKLFF	TGTGCCAGCAATGCCTGGGCCCGCGAAAAACTGTTTTTT
.	TRBV4-1	TRBJ1-6	.	CASSQEYGGGGSWNSPLHF	TGCGCCAGCAGCCAAGAATACGGAGGCGGGGGGTCTTGGAATTCACCCCTCCACTTT
.	TRBV3-1	TRBJ2-7	.	CASSHRDPWGQYF	TGTGCCAGCAGCCACCGGGACCCGTGGGGGCAGTACTTC
.	TRBV12-3/TRBV12-4	TRBJ2-2	.	CASGQGGYTGELFF	TGTGCCAGCGGCCAAGGGGGGTACACCGGGGAGCTGTTTTTT
TRBD1	TRBV7-9	TRBJ2-3	few	CASSPARGQDTQYF	TGTGCCAGCAGCCCTGCCAGGGGGCAAGATACGCAGTATTTT
.	TRBV6-2/TRBV6-3	TRBJ2-3	.	CASSSPTNYTDTQYF	TGTGCCAGCAGTTCCCCGACTAACTACACAGATACGCAGTATTTT
.	TRBV27	TRBJ2-6	.	CASSMRQVRANVLTF	TGTGCCAGCAGTATGAGACAGGTCAGGGCCAACGTCCTGACTTTC
TRBD1	TRBV27	TRBJ2-7	few	CASSPGTGQHEQYF	TGTGCCAGCAGTCCCGGGACAGGGCAACACGAGCAGTACTTC
.	TRBV30	TRBJ2-5	few	CAWKDRETQYF	TGTGCCTGGAAAGATCGAGAGACCCAGTACTTC
.	TRBV20-1	TRBJ2-5	.	CSARDPASVQETQYF	TGCAGTGCTAGAGATCCGGCTAGCGTTCAAGAGACCCAGTACTTC